The rows below give T cell receptor beta chains drawn from one sample of a study of tumor and adjacent non-tumor tissue in lung cancer. One entry per CDR3 protein results from TCRdb running MiXCR on the multiplex PCR reads. The sample lists more than 75,000 distinct CDR3 sequences, 80% occurring once. Input material: distant non-tumor lung tissue. Receptor source: a man between 60 and 75 years old with small cell lung cancer. Each CDR3 is given with its conserved first and last residue. A D gene is named only where the DNA matches it firmly. Rows give clone size only sometimes, using once, few, many, or a class for an expanded clone.

TRBJ1-2	-	-	TRBV6-5	CASSYGLGEGSHGCTF	TGTGCCAGCAGTTACGGTCTGGGAGAGGGCTCTCATGGCTGCACCTTC
TRBJ2-1	-	-	TRBV5-1	CASAMENYNEQLF	TGCGCCAGCGCCATGGAAAACTACAATGAGCAGCTCTTC
TRBJ2-1	TRBD2	once	TRBV11-2	CASNLEVAGGYYYNEQFF	TGTGCCAGCAACTTGGAAGTAGCGGGAGGCTACTACTACAATGAGCAGTTCTTC
TRBJ1-1	-	-	TRBV29-1	CSVKGAMNTEDFF	TGTAGCGTTAAAGGAGCCATGAACACTGAAGATTTCTTT
TRBJ2-1	-	-	TRBV4-1	CASSQDSMAENEQFF	TGCGCCAGCAGTCAGGATAGCATGGCAGAGAATGAGCAGTTCTTC
TRBJ2-7	TRBD2	-	TRBV29-1	CSVAPTSLAGGEQYF	TGCAGCGTTGCCCCGACGTCACTAGCGGGTGGAGAGCAATACTTC
TRBJ2-1	-	-	TRBV11-2	CANSLGRSNGQFF	TGTGCCAACAGCTTAGGGCGCAGCAATGGGCAGTTCTTC
TRBJ2-1	TRBD2	-	TRBV6-5	CVSRGLADPNEQFF	TGTGTCAGCAGAGGACTAGCGGACCCCAATGAGCAGTTCTTC
TRBJ2-3	TRBD2	-	TRBV20-1	CSASVLAGGPSIDTQYF	TGCAGTGCTAGTGTGCTAGCGGGAGGGCCGAGCATAGATACGCAGTATTTT
TRBJ1-6	-	-	TRBV12-3/TRBV12-4	CVSSLGTIRGSSPLHF	TGTGTCAGCAGTTTGGGGACCATCAGGGGTAGTTCACCCCTCCACTTT
TRBJ2-2	TRBD1	-	TRBV4-2	CASSPYGPGGTGELFF	TGTGCCAGCAGCCCCTATGGGCCAGGGGGCACCGGGGAGCTGTTTTTT
TRBJ2-4	TRBD2	once	TRBV5-6	CAINPSSGGIVKNIQYF	TGTGCCATCAACCCCTCTAGCGGAGGGATAGTCAAAAACATTCAGTACTTC
TRBJ1-1	-	-	TRBV12-3/TRBV12-4	CVSSLRHLNTEAFF	TGTGTCAGCAGTTTACGGCACCTGAACACCGAAGCTTTCTTT
TRBJ2-3	-	-	TRBV5-6	CASSLGRRNTDTHYF	TGTGCTAGCAGCCTGGGACGTAGGAACACAGATACGCACTATTTT
TRBJ2-1	-	-	TRBV4-2	CTSSHPQNRRCEQFF	TGTACCAGCAGCCATCCGCAAAATCGAAGGTGTGAGCAATTCTTC
TRBJ1-1	-	-	TRBV6-1	CANRLDMAMNTESFF	TGTGCCAACAGACTGGACATGGCTATGAACACTGAATCTTTCTTT
TRBJ2-1	-	-	TRBV6-6	CARSYSPGRREGQFF	TGTGCCAGGAGTTACTCCCCCGGACGGCGGGAAGGGCAGTTCTTC
TRBJ1-2	-	-	TRBV29-1	CSVYRGSSNFFSGYTF	TGCAGCGTTTACCGGGGAAGTTCGAATTTTTTTTCTGGCTACACCTTC
TRBJ2-7	TRBD1	-	TRBV6-5	CASRRDRDRSYEQHF	TGTGCCAGCAGGAGGGACAGGGATCGCTCCTACGAGCAGCACTTC
TRBJ1-1	-	-	TRBV11-2	CASSLVGGKAFF	TGTGCCAGCAGCTTAGTCGGAGGGAAGGCTTTCTTT
TRBJ1-2	-	many	TRBV20-1	CSAQRGNGYTF	TGCAGTGCTCAGAGGGGTAACGGCTACACCTTC
TRBJ2-1	TRBD1	-	TRBV7-9	CASSLTQGENEQFF	TGTGCCAGCAGCTTAACTCAGGGGGAGAATGAGCAGTTCTTC